A single T cell receptor (beta chain) is shown here with its context. The antigen is unknown. This sample stems from a study of T cells expressing NK-cell markers. Whole-study context: In the group of eight sequenced donors, seven were HCMV-seropositive and one was seronegative. General observations from the study: The share of CD8+ T cells held by dominant NKG2C+ clonotypes was about 1.0-7.5% in 5 or 6 donors. What remained unclear was the HCMV specificity of expanded NKG2C+ T cell clones.

CDR1 is MNHEY and CDR2 is SMNVEV in the germline V gene (reference sequence). The CDR3 spans 16 residues. 5'RACE template switching with UMIs generated TCR beta cDNA. For each CDR3 protein, TCRdb gives one entry from its re-call of the 5' RACE reads, without DNA. Recorded for this sample: approximately 170,000 distinct CDR3 sequences. The sequence derives from a man aged 18-69 years in good health. The genes are TRBV27 and TRBJ2-1; TCRdb reports TRBD1, a call that lacks DNA to check it against. Sequencing used blood T cells: a sorted CD56 or NKG2C T cell subset, CD4+ or CD8+ T cells, or bulk PBMC T cells (not recorded which). This CDR3 reads CASSFGGGINYNEQFF.